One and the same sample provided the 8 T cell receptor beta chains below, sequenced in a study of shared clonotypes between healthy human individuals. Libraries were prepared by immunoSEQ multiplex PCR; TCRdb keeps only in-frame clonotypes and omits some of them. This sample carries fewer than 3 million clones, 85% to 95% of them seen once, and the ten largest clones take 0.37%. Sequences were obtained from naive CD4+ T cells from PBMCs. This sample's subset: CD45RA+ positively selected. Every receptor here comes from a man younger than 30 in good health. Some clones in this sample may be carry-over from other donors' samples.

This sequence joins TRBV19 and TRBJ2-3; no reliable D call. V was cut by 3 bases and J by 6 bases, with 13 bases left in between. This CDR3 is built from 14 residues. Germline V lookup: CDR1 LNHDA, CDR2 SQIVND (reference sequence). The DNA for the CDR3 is TGTGCCAGTAGTATGACACGGTTTCGGGATACGCAGTATTTT. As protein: CASSMTRFRDTQYF.

The CDR3, as DNA: TGTGCCAGCAGCCCCTCCCCAGGACTAGCGGGAGCGGTCGGGTACTTC. The encoded protein is CASSPSPGLAGAVGYF. V and J are TRBV2 and TRBJ2-7; 13 nucleotides line up with TRBD2. The CDR3 runs to 16 residues. Trimming cost V 6 bases and J 12 bases; bases outside gene matches: 17. CDR1 and CDR2 (germline): SNHLY, FYNNEI.

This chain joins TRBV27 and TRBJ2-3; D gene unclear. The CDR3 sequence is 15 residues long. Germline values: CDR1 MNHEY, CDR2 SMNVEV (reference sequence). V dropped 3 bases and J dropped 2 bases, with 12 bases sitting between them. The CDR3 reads CASSLTLTNTDTQYF. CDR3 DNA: TGTGCCAGCAGTTTGACGCTCACCAACACAGATACGCAGTATTTT.

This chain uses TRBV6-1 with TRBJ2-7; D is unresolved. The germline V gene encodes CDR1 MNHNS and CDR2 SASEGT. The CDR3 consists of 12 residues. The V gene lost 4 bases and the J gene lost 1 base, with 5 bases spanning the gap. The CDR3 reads CASSGLSYEQYF. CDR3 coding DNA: TGTGCCAGCAGTGGGCTTTCCTACGAGCAGTACTTC.

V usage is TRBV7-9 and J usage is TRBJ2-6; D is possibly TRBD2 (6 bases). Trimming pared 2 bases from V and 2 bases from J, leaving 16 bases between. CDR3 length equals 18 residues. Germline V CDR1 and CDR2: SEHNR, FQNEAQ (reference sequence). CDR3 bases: TGTGCCAGCAGCTTAAATCGGGGGATTGGTACTGGGGCCAACGTCCTGACTTTC. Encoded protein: CASSLNRGIGTGANVLTF.

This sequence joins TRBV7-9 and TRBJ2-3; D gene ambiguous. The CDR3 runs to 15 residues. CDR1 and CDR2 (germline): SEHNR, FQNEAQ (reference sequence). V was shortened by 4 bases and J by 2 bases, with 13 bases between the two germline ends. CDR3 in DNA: TGTGCCAGCAGCTCACCGAGAAGGTCCACAGATACGCAGTATTTT. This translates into CASSSPRRSTDTQYF.

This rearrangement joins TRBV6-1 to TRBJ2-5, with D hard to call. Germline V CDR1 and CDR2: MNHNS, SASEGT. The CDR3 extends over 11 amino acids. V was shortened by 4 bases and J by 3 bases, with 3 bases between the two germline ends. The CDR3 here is CASSVKETQYF. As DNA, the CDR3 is TGTGCCAGCAGTGTCAAAGAGACCCAGTACTTC.

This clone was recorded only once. The CDR3 here is CASAKREGSYEQYF. In nucleotides, the CDR3 is TGTGCCAGCGCGAAGCGGGAGGGGTCCTACGAGCAGTACTTC. This rearrangement joins TRBV27 to TRBJ2-7; 10 positions agree with TRBD2. V lost 8 bases, J lost 1 base, and 5 bases stayed unmatched. In germline, CDR1 is MNHEY, CDR2 SMNVEV (reference sequence). This CDR3 spans 14 amino acids.